One and the same sample provided the 7 T cell receptor beta chains below, sequenced in a study of T cell repertoires in cytomegalovirus infection. These receptors have no known antigen. TCRdb reanalysed the reads using MiXCR and keeps one entry per CDR3 protein. Among approximately 350,000 distinct CDR3 sequences listed, just under 35% were seen once. This specimen was cultured PBMCs, taken from culture after CMV antigen stimulation. Receptor source: a human donor in good health (CMV status not recorded). Some clones in this sample may be carry-over from other donors' samples.

This clonotype came up a few times. V gene TRBV19 combines with J gene TRBJ1-1; D unclear. Germline V gene sequence: CDR1 LNHDA, CDR2 SQIVND (reference sequence). The CDR3 extends over 13 amino acids. Deletions cut 6 bases from V and 5 bases from J, with 13 bases between. The CDR3 sequence is CASSPGSPTEAFF. CDR3 bases: TGTGCCAGTAGCCCCGGCAGCCCGACTGAAGCTTTCTTT.

A few counts support this clonotype. The J gene is TRBJ2-1, the V gene TRBV28; 12 nucleotides match TRBD2. V dropped 4 bases and J dropped 4; count of bases not matched to a gene: 8. The CDR3 is 17 amino acids. Germline CDR1 MDHEN, CDR2 SYDVKM. The CDR3 sequence is CASSSGWTSGIYNEQFF. The CDR3, as DNA: TGTGCCAGCAGTTCAGGTTGGACTAGCGGGATATACAATGAGCAGTTCTTC.

The J gene is TRBJ2-7, the V gene TRBV7-8, with a possible D match to TRBD2 (6 bases). The V gene lost 5 bases and the J gene lost 3 bases, with 14 bases spanning the gap. The V gene's germline CDR1 is SGHVS and CDR2 FQNEAQ. This CDR3 is 14 amino acids long. In nucleotides, the CDR3 is TGTGCCAGCAGCACGACTAGAACCGACTACGAGCAGTACGTC. Its translation: CASSTTRTDYEQYV.

The chain joins TRBV11-3 to TRBJ1-4; D remains ambiguous. Germline CDR1 reads SGHNT; CDR2 reads YENEEA. With 2 bases removed from V and 10 bases from J, the gap between germline ends came to 14 bases. This CDR3 has 14 amino acids. CDR3: CASSLRATVGKLFF. The DNA of the CDR3 is TGTGCCAGCAGCTTAAGGGCAACAGTCGGAAAACTGTTTTTT.

The sample holds a few counts of this clonotype. The gene calls are TRBV7-2 and TRBJ1-5; D remains unclear. The germline V gene has CDR1 SGHTA and CDR2 FQGNSA. V was cut by 0 bases and J by 6 bases, with 15 bases left in between. This CDR3 is built from 16 residues. CDR3 bases: TGTGCCAGCAGCTTAGCGGCTGGGTATGGAGGTCAGCCCCAGCATTTT. This translates into CASSLAAGYGGQPQHF.

The rearrangement uses TRBV4-1 and TRBJ2-1, with D maybe TRBD2 (5 bases). Deletions cut 2 bases from V and 4 bases from J, with 18 bases between. The germline V gene encodes CDR1 MGHRA and CDR2 YSYEKL. There are 17 residues in the CDR3. CDR3 sequence: CASSQFSAADPYNEQFF. The CDR3 bases are TGCGCCAGCAGCCAATTTTCAGCGGCCGACCCTTACAATGAGCAGTTCTTC.

This clonotype has a handful of counts. The chain combines TRBV5-6 with TRBJ2-7, with a tentative D call TRBD1 (6 bases). This CDR3 has 15 residues. V was pared by 0 bases and J by 9 bases, with 19 bases between. Germline values: CDR1 SGHDT, CDR2 YYEEEE. The CDR3 DNA sequence: TGTGCCAGCAGCTTGGGGGCCGGACAGCGACCTTGGCAGTACGTC. Protein product: CASSLGAGQRPWQYV.